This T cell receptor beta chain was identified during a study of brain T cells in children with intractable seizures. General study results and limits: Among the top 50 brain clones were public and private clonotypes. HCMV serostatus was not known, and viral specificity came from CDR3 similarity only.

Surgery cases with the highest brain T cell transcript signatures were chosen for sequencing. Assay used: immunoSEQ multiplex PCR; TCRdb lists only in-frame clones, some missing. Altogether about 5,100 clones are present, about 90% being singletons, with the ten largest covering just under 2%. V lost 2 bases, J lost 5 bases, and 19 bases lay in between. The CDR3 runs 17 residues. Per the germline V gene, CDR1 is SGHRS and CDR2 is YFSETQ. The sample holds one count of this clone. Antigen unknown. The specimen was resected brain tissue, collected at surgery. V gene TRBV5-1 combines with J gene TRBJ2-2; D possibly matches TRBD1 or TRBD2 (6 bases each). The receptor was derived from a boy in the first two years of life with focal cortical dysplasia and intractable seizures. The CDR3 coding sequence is TGCGCCAGCAGCTTCCCATTTACGGGGGCGCGGACCGGGGAGCTGTTTTTT. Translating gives CASSFPFTGARTGELFF.